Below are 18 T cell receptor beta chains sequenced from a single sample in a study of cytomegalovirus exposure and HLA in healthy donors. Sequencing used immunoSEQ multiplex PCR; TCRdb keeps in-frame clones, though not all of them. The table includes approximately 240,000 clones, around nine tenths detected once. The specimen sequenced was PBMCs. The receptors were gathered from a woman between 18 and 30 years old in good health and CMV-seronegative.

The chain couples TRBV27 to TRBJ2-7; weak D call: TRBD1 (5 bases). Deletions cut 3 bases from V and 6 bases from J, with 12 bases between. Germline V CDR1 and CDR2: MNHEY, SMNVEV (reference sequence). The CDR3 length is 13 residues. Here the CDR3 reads CASSLAGFGEQYF. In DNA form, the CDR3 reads TGTGCCAGCAGTTTGGCAGGGTTTGGCGAGCAGTACTTC.

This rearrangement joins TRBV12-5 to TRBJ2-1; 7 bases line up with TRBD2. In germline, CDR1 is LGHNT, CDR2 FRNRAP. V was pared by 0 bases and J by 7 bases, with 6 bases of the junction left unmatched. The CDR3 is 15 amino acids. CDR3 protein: CASGLVRTGRNEQFF. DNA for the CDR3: TGTGCTAGTGGTTTGGTACGGACCGGGAGGAATGAGCAGTTCTTC.

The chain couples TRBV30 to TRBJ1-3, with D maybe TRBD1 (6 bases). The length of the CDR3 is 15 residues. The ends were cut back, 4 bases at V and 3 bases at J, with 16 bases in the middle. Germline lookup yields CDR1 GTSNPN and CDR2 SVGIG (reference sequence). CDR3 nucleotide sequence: TGTGCCTGGATTGGGAGGGGGGTCTTTGGAAACACCATATATTTT. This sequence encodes CAWIGRGVFGNTIYF.

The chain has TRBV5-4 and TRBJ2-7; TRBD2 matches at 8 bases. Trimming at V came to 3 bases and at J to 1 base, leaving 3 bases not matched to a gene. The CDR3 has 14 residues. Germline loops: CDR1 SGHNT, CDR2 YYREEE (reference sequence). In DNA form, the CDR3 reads TGTGCCAGCAGCTACGGGACTAGTTCCTACGAGCAGTACTTC. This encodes CASSYGTSSYEQYF.

CDR3 nucleotide sequence: TGCAGCGTTGTGGAGGACTCGAACACCGGGGAGCTGTTTTTT. This sequence encodes CSVVEDSNTGELFF. J is TRBJ2-2 and V is TRBV29-1; maybe TRBD2 (5 bases). The CDR3 has 14 residues. V was trimmed by 4 bases and J by 0 bases, leaving 9 bases between them. Germline CDR1 reads SQVTM; CDR2 reads ANQGSEA.

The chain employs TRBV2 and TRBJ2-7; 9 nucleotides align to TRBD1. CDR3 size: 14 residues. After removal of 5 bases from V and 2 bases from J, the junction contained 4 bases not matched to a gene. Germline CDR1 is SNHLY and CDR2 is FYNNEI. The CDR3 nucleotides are TGTGCCAGCAGTTCCGGGACAGGGCCCTACGAGCAGTACTTC. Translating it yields CASSSGTGPYEQYF.

The CDR3: CASSPYSDSYEQYF. DNA of the CDR3: TGTGCCAGCTCCCCCTACAGTGATAGCTACGAGCAGTACTTC. The rearrangement uses TRBV5-4 and TRBJ2-7; D call uncertain. This CDR3 spans 14 amino acids. Trimming removed 7 bases at V and 3 bases at J, with 17 bases between. Germline CDR1 reads SGHNT; CDR2 reads YYREEE (reference sequence).

CDR3 sequence reads: CASSVAGTSGRGDEQYF. DNA for the CDR3: TGTGCCAGCAGCGTAGCCGGGACTAGCGGGAGGGGGGATGAGCAGTACTTC. V usage is TRBV9 and J usage is TRBJ2-7; 16 bases are a match to TRBD2. The germline V gene has CDR1 SGDLS and CDR2 YYNGEE. The CDR3 is made up of 17 amino acids. Trimming took 0 bases from V and 7 from J; bases not matched to a gene: 7.

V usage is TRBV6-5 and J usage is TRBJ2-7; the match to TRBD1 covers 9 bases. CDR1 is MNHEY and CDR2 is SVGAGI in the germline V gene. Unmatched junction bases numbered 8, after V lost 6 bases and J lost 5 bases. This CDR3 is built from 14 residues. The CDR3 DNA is TGTGCCAGCAGGTCCGATACAGGGGGCGACGAGCAGTACTTC. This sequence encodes CASRSDTGGDEQYF.

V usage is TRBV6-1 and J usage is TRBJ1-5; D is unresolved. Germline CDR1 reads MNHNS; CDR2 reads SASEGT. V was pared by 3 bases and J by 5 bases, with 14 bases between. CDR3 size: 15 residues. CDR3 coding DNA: TGTGCCAGCAGTGAGTACAACAGAAAACATCAGCCCCAGCATTTT. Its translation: CASSEYNRKHQPQHF.

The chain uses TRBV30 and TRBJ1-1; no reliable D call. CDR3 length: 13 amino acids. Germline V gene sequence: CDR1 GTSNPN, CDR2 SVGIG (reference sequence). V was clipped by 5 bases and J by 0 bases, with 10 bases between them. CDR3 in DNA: TGTGCCTGGTGTGGGGAGTTGAACACTGAAGCTTTCTTT. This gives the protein CAWCGELNTEAFF.

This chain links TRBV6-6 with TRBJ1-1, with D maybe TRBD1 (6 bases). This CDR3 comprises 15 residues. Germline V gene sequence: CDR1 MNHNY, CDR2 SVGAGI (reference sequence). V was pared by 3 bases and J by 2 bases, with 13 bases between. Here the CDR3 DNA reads TGTGCCAGCAGTTATCTGACAGGCCCTAACACTGAAGCTTTCTTT. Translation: CASSYLTGPNTEAFF.

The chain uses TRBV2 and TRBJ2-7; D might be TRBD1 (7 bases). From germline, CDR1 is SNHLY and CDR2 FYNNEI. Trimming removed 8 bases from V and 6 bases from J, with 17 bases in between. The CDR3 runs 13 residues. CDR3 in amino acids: CASRTGGSSEQYF. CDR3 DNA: TGTGCCAGCCGGACAGGAGGGTCGAGCGAGCAGTACTTC. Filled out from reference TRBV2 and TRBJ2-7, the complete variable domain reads EPEVTQTPSHQVTQMGQEVILRCVPISNHLYFYWYRQILGQKVEFLVSFYNNEISEKSEIFDDQFSVERPDGSNFTLKIRSTKLEDSAMYFCASRTGGSSEQYFGPGTRLTVT.

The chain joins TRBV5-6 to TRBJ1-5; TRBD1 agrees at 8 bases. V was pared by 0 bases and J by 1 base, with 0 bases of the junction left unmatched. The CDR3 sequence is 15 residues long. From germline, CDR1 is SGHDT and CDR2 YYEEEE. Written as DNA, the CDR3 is TGTGCCAGCAGCTTGGGACAGGGGAGCAATCAGCCCCAGCATTTT. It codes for CASSLGQGSNQPQHF.

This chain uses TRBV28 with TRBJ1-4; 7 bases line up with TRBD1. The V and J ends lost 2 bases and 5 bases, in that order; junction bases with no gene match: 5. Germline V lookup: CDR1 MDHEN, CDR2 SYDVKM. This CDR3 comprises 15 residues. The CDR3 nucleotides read TGTGCCAGCAGTTTAGTACGACAGGGAAATGAAAAACTGTTTTTT. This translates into CASSLVRQGNEKLFF.

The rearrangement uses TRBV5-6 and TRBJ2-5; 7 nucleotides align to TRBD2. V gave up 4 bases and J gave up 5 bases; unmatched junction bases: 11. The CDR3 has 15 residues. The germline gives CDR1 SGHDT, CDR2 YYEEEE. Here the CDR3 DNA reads TGTGCCAGCAGCCAAATCCTAGCGGCAGGGGAGACCCAGTACTTC. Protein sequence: CASSQILAAGETQYF.

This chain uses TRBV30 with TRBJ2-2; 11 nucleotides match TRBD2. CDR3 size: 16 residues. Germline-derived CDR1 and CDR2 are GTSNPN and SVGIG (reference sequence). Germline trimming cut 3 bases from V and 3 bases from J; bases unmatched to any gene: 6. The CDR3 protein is CAWSLGLAGDTGELFF. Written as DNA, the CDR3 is TGTGCCTGGAGCCTCGGACTAGCGGGCGACACCGGGGAGCTGTTTTTT. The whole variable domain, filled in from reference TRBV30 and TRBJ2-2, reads SQTIHQWPATLVQPVGSPLSLECTVEGTSNPNLYWYRQAAGRGLQLLFYSVGIGQISSEVPQNLSASRPQDRQFILSSKKLLLSDSGFYLCAWSLGLAGDTGELFFGEGSRLTVL.

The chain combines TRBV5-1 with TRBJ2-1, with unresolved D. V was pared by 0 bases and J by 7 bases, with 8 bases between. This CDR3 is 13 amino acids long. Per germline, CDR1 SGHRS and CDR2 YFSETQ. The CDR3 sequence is CASSLVSRNEQFF. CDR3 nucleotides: TGCGCCAGCAGCTTGGTCTCTAGGAATGAGCAGTTCTTC.